These 32 T cell receptor beta chains share one sample of origin, sequenced in a study of T cells in localized non-small cell lung cancer. The method was immunoSEQ multiplex PCR; TCRdb's version includes in-frame clones alone and lacks a portion of them. This sample yields 7,500 to 10,000 clones, of which under 50% are seen a single time; around 3.5% belongs to the top ten. Sequencing used lymph node tissue, obtained before any cancer treatment. The receptors shown here come from a woman aged 35-70 years with stage I lung adenocarcinoma.

This clone showed up just a few times. V and J are TRBV7-5 and TRBJ2-1; the table assigns TRBD1, which was not confirmed against the DNA. TRBV7-5 is a documented pseudogene. CDR3 size: 14 residues. For the CDR3, the DNA is TGTGCCAGCAGCTTACGACAAACAGGCAATGAGCAGTTCTTC. It encodes CASSLRQTGNEQFF.

The chain has TRBV9 and TRBJ1-1; D not certain. Deletions cut 5 bases from V and 10 bases from J, with 18 bases between. The germline gives CDR1 SGDLS, CDR2 YYNGEE. The CDR3 extends over 13 amino acids. In nucleotides, the CDR3 is TGTGCCAGCAGTGAAGAGTATAAAGGCGGAGCTTTCTTT. This sequence encodes CASSEEYKGGAFF.

There are a few counts of this clone. This rearrangement joins TRBV10-3 to TRBJ1-5; no reliable D call. Germline V gives CDR1 ENHRY, CDR2 SYGVKD. CDR3 length: 14 amino acids. V gave up 0 bases and J gave up 4 bases, with 7 bases separating them. In DNA, the CDR3 is TGTGCCATCAGTGAGTCGACGGGAAATCAGCCCCAGCATTTT. Amino acids: CAISESTGNQPQHF.

This rearrangement joins TRBV30 to TRBJ2-1; 8 bases are a match to TRBD2. The germline V gene encodes CDR1 GTSNPN and CDR2 SVGIG (reference sequence). The CDR3 is 15 amino acids. Germline trimming cut 0 bases from V and 4 bases from J; bases unmatched to any gene: 5. For the CDR3, the DNA is TGTGCCTGGAGTGTGCTAGCGGGCCGGTACAATGAGCAGTTCTTC. It is translated as CAWSVLAGRYNEQFF.

The V gene is TRBV30, the J gene TRBJ1-1; no clear D. V dropped 3 bases and J dropped 0 bases, with 8 bases sitting between them. The CDR3 extends over 13 amino acids. Germline V gene data show CDR1 as GTSNPN and CDR2 as SVGIG (reference sequence). Here the CDR3 DNA reads TGTGCCTGGAGACAGTCTATGAACACTGAAGCTTTCTTT. As protein: CAWRQSMNTEAFF.

The chain employs TRBV30 and TRBJ1-5; 9 bases match TRBD1. After removal of 1 base from V and 1 base from J, the junction contained 14 bases not matched to a gene. The length of the CDR3 is 19 residues. Looked up from germline, CDR1 is GTSNPN and CDR2 is SVGIG (reference sequence). DNA for the CDR3: TGTGCCTGGAGTGCGACCGGGACAGGGAGGTTAGCCAGCAATCAGCCCCAGCATTTT. This codes for CAWSATGTGRLASNQPQHF.

The chain carries TRBV11-3 and TRBJ2-7; D may correspond to TRBD1 or TRBD2 (5 bases each). Germline V lookup: CDR1 SGHNT, CDR2 YENEEA. V lost 1 base to trimming and J lost 7 bases, with 14 bases between them. This CDR3 is 14 amino acids long. The CDR3 is CASSLGDPIWEQYF. The CDR3 coding sequence is TGTGCCAGCAGCTTAGGGGACCCCATTTGGGAGCAGTACTTC.

The CDR3 loop is CASSMAWGGSTDTQYF. The CDR3, as DNA: TGTGCCAGTAGTATGGCTTGGGGGGGTAGCACAGATACGCAGTATTTT. V and J are TRBV19 and TRBJ2-3; 7 nucleotides agree with TRBD2. V gave up 3 bases and J gave up 0 bases; unmatched junction bases: 6. The CDR3 length is 16 residues. CDR1 is LNHDA, CDR2 SQIVND, per germline (reference sequence).

The V call is TRBV19, the J call TRBJ1-2, with D uncertain. The CDR3 has 15 amino acids. V lost 7 bases to trimming and J lost 8 bases, with 23 bases between them. Germline CDR1 reads LNHDA; CDR2 reads SQIVND (reference sequence). CDR3 residues: CASTLQGSPASGYTF. DNA for the CDR3: TGTGCCAGTACCCTTCAAGGTTCTCCGGCTTCGGGCTACACCTTC.

In its sample, this clone was seen a few times. This chain uses TRBV6-1 with TRBJ1-5; D gene uncertain. V lost 1 base and J 3 bases, leaving 13 bases between the germline ends. CDR1 MNHNS and CDR2 SASEGT come from the germline V gene. This CDR3 comprises 16 residues. The CDR3 loop is CASSEGVGPTNQPQHF. CDR3 bases: TGTGCCAGCAGTGAAGGGGTAGGGCCGACCAATCAGCCCCAGCATTTT.

This clone was picked up a small number of times. The chain has TRBV19 and TRBJ1-3, with D perhaps TRBD1 (5 bases). The CDR3 contains 14 residues. Trimming stripped 8 bases from V and 0 bases from J, with 11 bases between. Germline V gene sequence: CDR1 LNHDA, CDR2 SQIVND (reference sequence). This CDR3 reads CASGSGYSGNTIYF. The CDR3 coding sequence is TGTGCCAGTGGATCAGGGTACTCTGGAAACACCATATATTTT.

The rearrangement links TRBV6-8 to TRBJ2-3; 9 bases are shared with TRBD2. Germline trimming cut 4 bases from V and 4 bases from J; bases unmatched to any gene: 3. Per germline, CDR1 MNHGY and CDR2 SAAAGT. The length of the CDR3 is 14 residues. The CDR3 coding sequence is TGTGCCAGCAGTTTAGCGGGGGAATCAGATACGCAGTATTTT. Its protein is CASSLAGESDTQYF.

This clone has only a few counts. V is TRBV9 and J is TRBJ1-2; 8 bases are a match to TRBD1. Trimming cost V 3 bases and J 4 bases; bases outside gene matches: 5. From germline, CDR1 is SGDLS and CDR2 YYNGEE. The CDR3 covers 14 residues. The CDR3 is CASSADRAFYGYTF. The CDR3 nucleotides are TGTGCCAGCAGCGCGGACAGGGCCTTCTATGGCTACACCTTC.

The chain carries TRBV28 and TRBJ2-7, with D possibly being TRBD1 or TRBD2 (5 bases each). The germline gives CDR1 MDHEN, CDR2 SYDVKM. The ends were cut back, 6 bases at V and 4 bases at J, with 19 bases in the middle. The CDR3 loop spans 15 amino acids. This CDR3 is CASSDPGRRYYEQYF. In nucleotides, the CDR3 is TGTGCCAGCAGCGACCCGGGACGGAGGTATTACGAGCAGTACTTC.

This chain uses TRBV9 with TRBJ1-4; 7 bases fit TRBD1. The length of the CDR3 is 14 residues. Trimming cost V 4 bases and J 4 bases; bases outside gene matches: 4. The germline V gene encodes CDR1 SGDLS and CDR2 YYNGEE. The CDR3 protein is CASSPGQINEKLFF. In nucleotides, the CDR3 is TGTGCCAGCAGCCCGGGACAGATTAATGAAAAACTGTTTTTT.

This clone came up a few times. The V and J genes are TRBV11-3 and TRBJ2-1; 8 bases fit TRBD2. CDR1 is SGHNT, CDR2 YENEEA, per germline. The trim removed 2 bases at V and 5 bases at J, leaving 8 bases unmatched. There are 16 residues in the CDR3. Here the CDR3 reads CASSLSVAGPNNEQFF. In nucleotides, the CDR3 is TGTGCCAGCAGCTTATCGGTAGCGGGACCTAACAATGAGCAGTTCTTC.

This chain joins TRBV19 and TRBJ1-5, with 7 bases that match TRBD1. V lost 5 bases, J lost 10 bases, and 11 bases stayed unmatched. The germline V gene has CDR1 LNHDA and CDR2 SQIVND (reference sequence). The CDR3 length is 14 residues. The CDR3 DNA reads TGTGCCAGTAGTGCCACCTCCGGGACAGTTCCCCAGCATTTT. Amino acid sequence: CASSATSGTVPQHF.

The rearrangement joins TRBV18 to TRBJ1-1; no clear D gene. Trimming cost V 3 bases and J 1 base, with 6 bases left between them. Germline V lookup: CDR1 KGHSH, CDR2 LQKENI. CDR3 length: 13 residues. The DNA for the CDR3 is TGTGCCAGCTCACCCATGACGAACACTGAAGCTTTCTTT. Translation: CASSPMTNTEAFF.

This chain links TRBV6-8 with TRBJ2-2, with D perhaps being TRBD1 or TRBD2 (5 bases each). V dropped 6 bases and J dropped 0 bases, with 11 bases sitting between them. CDR3 size: 15 residues. The germline CDR1 and CDR2 sequences are MNHGY and SAAAGT. CDR3 residues: CASRGRDANTGELFF. The CDR3 DNA reads as TGTGCCAGCAGGGGTCGGGACGCGAACACCGGGGAGCTGTTTTTT.

The genes are TRBV18 and TRBJ1-4; 7 bases line up with TRBD1. J gave up 4 bases and V 6 bases, and 5 bases lay outside the gene matches. This CDR3 has 14 amino acids. CDR1 KGHSH and CDR2 LQKENI come from the germline V gene. The CDR3 spells CASSPTGINEKLFF. The CDR3 DNA is TGTGCCAGCTCCCCGACAGGGATTAATGAAAAACTGTTTTTT.

The rearrangement links TRBV19 to TRBJ1-5; 8 bases map to TRBD1. The CDR3 has 15 residues. V gave up 4 bases and J gave up 6 bases; unmatched junction bases: 8. CDR1 and CDR2 (germline): LNHDA, SQIVND (reference sequence). The CDR3: CASSKSGQVSQPQHF. CDR3 coding DNA: TGTGCCAGTAGTAAATCGGGACAGGTGAGTCAGCCCCAGCATTTT.

The genes are TRBV28 and TRBJ1-4; weak D call: TRBD1 (6 bases). The CDR3 has 13 residues. Looked up from germline, CDR1 is MDHEN and CDR2 is SYDVKM. This CDR3 reads CAAWGAQAEKLFF. The CDR3 coding sequence is TGTGCAGCATGGGGGGCGCAGGCTGAAAAACTGTTTTTT.

This clone appeared a few times. One end of the junction varies from germline; a read error may be responsible. The rearrangement uses TRBV11-3 and TRBJ1-1; D gene unclear. The CDR3 covers 15 residues. CDR1 SGHNT and CDR2 YENEEA come from the germline V gene. The CDR3 DNA reads TGTGCCAGCAGCCCAAAAATTAGGGTGGGTACTGAAGTTTTCTTT. Translating gives CASSPKIRVGTEVFF.

This clone has a single count. The gene calls are TRBV18 and TRBJ2-5, with D tentatively TRBD1 (6 bases). The CDR3 has 16 residues. Germline V lookup: CDR1 KGHSH, CDR2 LQKENI. With 6 bases removed from V and 5 bases from J, the gap between germline ends came to 22 bases. The CDR3 loop reads CASSHRTNRDKETQYF. CDR3 nucleotide sequence: TGTGCCAGCTCCCACCGTACTAACAGGGACAAGGAGACCCAGTACTTC. The variable domain in full, completed from reference TRBV18 and TRBJ2-5, reads NAGVMQNPRHLVRRRGQEARLRCSPMKGHSHVYWYRQLPEEGLKFMVYLQKENIIDESGMPKERFSAEFPKEGPSILRIQQVVRGDSAAYFCASSHRTNRDKETQYFGPGTRLLVL.

This clone was observed a handful of times. V and J are TRBV10-2 and TRBJ2-2; 12 bases map to TRBD1. This CDR3 is built from 17 residues. V lost 8 bases to trimming and J lost 5 bases; unmatched junction nucleotides: 12. Looked up from germline, CDR1 is WSHSY and CDR2 is SAAADI. The CDR3 spells CASSDPGQGAWTGELFF. The CDR3, as DNA: TGCGCCAGCTCTGATCCGGGACAGGGGGCTTGGACCGGGGAGCTGTTTTTT.

This clone was found a few times. The V gene is TRBV11-3, the J gene TRBJ2-7; 10 bases align to TRBD2. V lost 4 bases to trimming and J lost 6 bases; unmatched junction nucleotides: 9. This CDR3 is built from 15 residues. Germline values: CDR1 SGHNT, CDR2 YENEEA. DNA for the CDR3: TGTGCCAGCAGCTATTCTAGCGGGGGAGGCGGCGAGCAGTACTTC. The encoded protein is CASSYSSGGGGEQYF.

The V gene is TRBV18, the J gene TRBJ2-5, with TRBD1 matching over 8 bases. Losses at the gene ends were 5 bases for V and 5 bases for J; bases not matched to a gene: 4. The CDR3 totals 13 residues. The germline CDR1 and CDR2 sequences are KGHSH and LQKENI. CDR3 amino acids: CASSSGQAETQYF. The CDR3 DNA follows: TGTGCCAGCTCATCGGGACAGGCGGAGACCCAGTACTTC.

The chain carries TRBV6-8 and TRBJ2-2; 11 bases line up with TRBD1. The junction had 4 bases not matched to a gene; V was cut back by 4 bases and J by 9 bases. Germline CDR1 MNHGY, CDR2 SAAAGT. The CDR3 covers 14 residues. The chain's CDR3 is CASSSGTGGRELFF. The CDR3, as DNA: TGTGCCAGCAGTTCCGGGACAGGGGGGAGGGAGCTGTTTTTT.

This rearrangement joins TRBV19 to TRBJ1-6; 8 bases line up with TRBD1. This CDR3 has 13 residues. Germline assignment: CDR1 LNHDA and CDR2 SQIVND (reference sequence). The junction had 3 bases not matched to a gene; V was cut back by 5 bases and J by 9 bases. The CDR3: CASSLGQGSPLHF. DNA for the CDR3: TGTGCCAGTAGTCTCGGACAGGGTTCACCCCTCCACTTT.

V and J are TRBV15 and TRBJ1-1; D call uncertain. Germline lookup yields CDR1 LNHNV and CDR2 YYDKDF (reference sequence). This CDR3 is 15 amino acids long. The ends were cut back, 1 base at V and 3 bases at J, with 12 bases in the middle. The CDR3 nucleotides are TGTGCCACCAGCAGAGGGAAACTCATGGACACTGAAGCTTTCTTT. Translated, it gives CATSRGKLMDTEAFF.

The V gene is TRBV30, the J gene TRBJ2-3; D call uncertain. V was clipped by 2 bases and J by 2 bases, with 8 bases between them. Per the germline V gene, CDR1 is GTSNPN and CDR2 is SVGIG (reference sequence). The CDR3 covers 13 residues. The CDR3 reads CAWSWGNTDTQYF. The CDR3, as DNA: TGTGCCTGGAGTTGGGGTAACACAGATACGCAGTATTTT.

This clone has just a few counts. V and J are TRBV1 and TRBJ1-4. TRBV1 is a known pseudogene. The CDR3 covers 13 residues. The CDR3 nucleotides are TGCGCCAGCAGCATCGGGGACCGTGAAAAACTGTTTTTT. Protein sequence: CASSIGDREKLFF.